This T cell receptor beta chain was identified in a study of blood T cell repertoires in COVID-19. The overall study: T cells, B-cell-depleted T cells, or PBMCs provided the cDNA or gDNA that served as material.

Across about two dozen US areas, participants ranged in age from about 18 to 90 years. Profiling relied on immunoSEQ multiplex PCR, and the TCRdb table lists in-frame clones only, not all of them. The sample shows about 360,000 clones, around 90% of them seen only once. Source material: PBMCs or T cells enriched from blood (not recorded which). The TCR originated in a woman aged 40 to 49 with acute COVID-19.

The CDR3 DNA sequence: TGTGCCAGCAGCTTAGAGTTGGCGGGCGAGCAGTACTTC. Translating gives CASSLELAGEQYF. J is TRBJ2-7 and V is TRBV7-9, with D perhaps TRBD2 (5 bases). CDR1 and CDR2 (germline): SEHNR, FQNEAQ (reference sequence). V dropped 1 base and J dropped 6 bases, with 10 bases sitting between them. This CDR3 has 13 residues. Looking up the rest from reference TRBV7-9 and TRBJ2-7 gives the full variable domain: DTGVSQNPRHKITKRGQNVTFRCDPISEHNRLYWYRQTLGQGPEFLTYFQNEAQLEKSRLLSDRFSAERPKGSFSTLEIQRTEQGDSAMYLCASSLELAGEQYFGPGTRLTVT.